The rows below give T cell receptor beta chains drawn from one sample of a study of cytomegalovirus exposure and HLA in healthy donors. Sequencing used immunoSEQ multiplex PCR; TCRdb keeps in-frame clones, though not all of them. The sample includes roughly 100,000 clones, 60% to 70% of them seen just once. The sample was PBMCs. Receptors originate from a woman in her fifties or sixties in good health and CMV-seronegative. Both conserved end residues are part of each CDR3. D genes are given only for firm matches. Clone sizes are given selectively: once, few, many, or a class where the clone is expanded.

clone size	D gene	CDR3 length	J gene	V gene	CDR3 protein	CDR3 DNA
.	TRBD1	13	TRBJ2-7	TRBV7-8	CASSRGQGHEQYF	TGTGCCAGCAGCAGGGGACAGGGCCACGAGCAGTACTTC
.	.	16	TRBJ2-7	TRBV11-2	CASSSNPSRGSYEQYF	TGTGCCAGCAGCTCAAACCCCTCTAGGGGCTCCTACGAGCAGTACTTC
.	TRBD1	13	TRBJ1-2	TRBV2	CASRGTGDYGYTF	TGTGCCAGCAGGGGGACAGGGGATTACGGCTACACCTTC
few	TRBD1	13	TRBJ1-1	TRBV11-3	CASSPRGHTEAFF	TGTGCCAGCAGCCCTAGGGGGCACACTGAAGCTTTCTTT
.	TRBD2	15	TRBJ2-7	TRBV7-2	CASSPQRDSLDEQYF	TGTGCCAGCAGCCCTCAGCGGGATAGTTTGGACGAGCAGTACTTC
.	.	11	TRBJ2-7	TRBV7-2	CASQQGYEQYF	TGTGCCAGCCAGCAGGGGTACGAGCAGTACTTC
.	.	16	TRBJ2-4	TRBV7-9	CASSIQGPRAKNIQYF	TGTGCCAGCAGCATTCAGGGGCCCCGAGCCAAAAACATTCAGTACTTC
.	.	15	TRBJ2-7	TRBV7-9	CASSLTLTGPYEQYF	TGTGCCAGCAGCCTTACGCTGACAGGCCCCTACGAGCAGTACTTC
.	TRBD2	16	TRBJ2-3	TRBV29-1	CSVDGSSGRGWDTQYF	TGCAGCGTTGATGGTTCTAGCGGGAGGGGATGGGATACGCAGTATTTT
few	TRBD1	14	TRBJ2-5	TRBV18	CASSPQGAGETQYF	TGTGCCAGCTCACCACAGGGGGCCGGTGAGACCCAGTACTTC